This TCR beta chain was recorded in a study of T cells in Graves' hyperthyroidism and ophthalmopathy. Study-wide context: Any treatment followed the collection of peripheral blood at initial diagnosis.

Germline V gives CDR1 SGHTA, CDR2 FQGNSA. The CDR3 spans 11 residues. From RNA transcripts, TCR beta CDR3 regions were amplified. RT-PCR in the first round (using the HTBI primer set) targeted the TCR CDR3. TCRdb re-derived calls from the multiplex PCR reads in MiXCR, one entry per CDR3 protein. This sample has hundreds of thousands of distinct CDR3 sequences, with roughly 40% found just once. This clonotype has just one count. This may come from a read error, since a much larger clone is one base off. Patients showing uncontrolled infection, other autoimmune disease, pregnancy or lactation were ineligible.

The specimen was blood. This TCR came from a man between 18 and 29 years old with Graves' hyperthyroidism. This sequence joins TRBV7-2 and TRBJ2-7; D is ambiguous. CDR3 sequence: CVSSLTIDQYF. DNA of the CDR3: TGTGTCAGCAGCTTAACGATCGACCAGTACTTC.